The 28 T cell receptor beta chains below come from one sample, sequenced in a study of T cells in Graves' hyperthyroidism and ophthalmopathy. Researchers took RNA transcripts and amplified the TCR beta CDR3 regions from them. First-round RT-PCR targeting the TCR CDR3 was performed with the HTBI primer set. TCRdb analysed the multiplex PCR reads with MiXCR anew, one entry per CDR3 protein. The table includes fewer than 750,000 distinct CDR3 sequences, 13% to 15% detected once. Input material: blood. Receptors were obtained from a woman aged 45-65 years with Graves' ophthalmopathy.

The chain recombines TRBV10-3 with TRBJ1-3, with a weak D call TRBD1 (6 bases). The CDR3 spans 14 residues. Germline V gives CDR1 ENHRY, CDR2 SYGVKD. Deletions cut 8 bases from V and 2 bases from J, with 13 bases between. DNA for the CDR3: TGTGCCATCTGGGCAGGGGAGACTGGAAACACCATATATTTT. It yields the protein CAIWAGETGNTIYF.

This clonotype was found a few times. The rearrangement joins TRBV10-3 to TRBJ2-4; D is possibly TRBD2 (5 bases). Per germline, CDR1 ENHRY and CDR2 SYGVKD. The CDR3 length is 14 residues. V lost 2 bases, J lost 8 bases, and 13 bases lay in between. CDR3 sequence reads: CAISEREHAHIQYF. DNA for the CDR3: TGTGCCATCAGTGAGAGGGAGCACGCGCACATTCAGTACTTC.

This clonotype has just a few counts. CDR3 loop: CASSHLAGNRKTQYF. The CDR3 DNA is TGCGCCAGCAGTCACCTAGCGGGAAATCGAAAGACCCAGTACTTC. This chain connects TRBV4-1 to TRBJ2-5, with 9 bases that match TRBD2. The CDR3 is made up of 15 amino acids. Germline trimming cut 6 bases from V and 6 bases from J; bases unmatched to any gene: 11. Per the germline V gene, CDR1 is MGHRA and CDR2 is YSYEKL.

The table lists this clonotype with a few counts. This rearrangement joins TRBV9 to TRBJ2-1, with 12 nucleotides matching TRBD2. The junction had 7 bases not matched to a gene; V was cut back by 0 bases and J by 6 bases. CDR3 length: 17 amino acids. Germline V lookup: CDR1 SGDLS, CDR2 YYNGEE. This chain's CDR3 is CASSVGLAGGVGNEQFF. The CDR3 DNA reads as TGTGCCAGCAGCGTAGGTCTAGCGGGAGGGGTCGGCAATGAGCAGTTCTTC.

This clonotype was detected many times. This sequence joins TRBV20-1 and TRBJ2-7; TRBD2 matches 8 bases. Trimming took 1 base from V and 0 from J; bases not matched to a gene: 5. CDR1 is DFQATT, CDR2 SNEGSKA, per germline (reference sequence). The CDR3 consists of 15 residues. CDR3 in DNA: TGCAGTGCTAGAGGGGCTAGCGGGCTCTCCTACGAGCAGTACTTC. This translates into CSARGASGLSYEQYF.

Many counts were recorded for this clonotype. The chain joins TRBV20-1 to TRBJ2-1; D may be TRBD2 (6 bases). The CDR3 totals 13 residues. Trimming removed 6 bases at V and 3 bases at J, with 12 bases between. Germline assignment: CDR1 DFQATT and CDR2 SNEGSKA (reference sequence). The CDR3 region is CSAMTRFYNEQFF. In nucleotides, the CDR3 is TGCAGTGCCATGACTAGGTTCTACAATGAGCAGTTCTTC.

The chain is built from TRBV19 and TRBJ2-7; D remains unclear. Germline CDR1 reads LNHDA; CDR2 reads SQIVND (reference sequence). The V and J ends lost 5 bases and 3 bases respectively, with 14 bases between them. This CDR3 comprises 14 residues. As DNA, the CDR3 is TGTGCCAGTAGTGAGGTAGTAGGGCGCTACGAGCAGTACTTC. This encodes CASSEVVGRYEQYF.

The chain links TRBV10-3 to TRBJ2-3; D may be TRBD2 (6 bases). There are 13 residues in the CDR3. Per the germline V gene, CDR1 is ENHRY and CDR2 is SYGVKD. Trimming shortened V by 0 bases and J by 5 bases, and 6 bases separated the two germline ends. The CDR3 region has the DNA TGTGCCATCAGTGAGTCGGGACTAGATACGCAGTATTTT. This codes for CAISESGLDTQYF.

This clonotype has a count of ten or more. The chain has TRBV20-1 and TRBJ2-7, with 15 nucleotides matching TRBD2. V lost 6 bases, J lost 6 bases, and 6 bases stayed unmatched. The CDR3 sequence is 14 residues long. Germline lookup yields CDR1 DFQATT and CDR2 SNEGSKA (reference sequence). The DNA of the CDR3 is TGCAGTGCAAACAAGGGACTAGCGGGAGGCGAGCAGTACTTC. Its translation: CSANKGLAGGEQYF.

This clonotype was counted at least ten times. The V and J genes are TRBV28 and TRBJ1-5, with D uncertain. V lost 3 bases and J 3 bases, leaving 15 bases between the germline ends. Germline V CDR1 and CDR2: MDHEN, SYDVKM. The CDR3 sequence is 16 residues long. In DNA form, the CDR3 reads TGTGCCAGCAGTTTTCTCGTCTGGGTCCACAATCAGCCCCAGCATTTT. It translates to CASSFLVWVHNQPQHF.

The chain uses TRBV28 and TRBJ2-1; 7 bases match TRBD2. Losses at the gene ends were 6 bases for V and 0 bases for J; bases not matched to a gene: 20. The CDR3 consists of 20 residues. Germline V gene lookup returns CDR1 MDHEN and CDR2 SYDVKM. CDR3 DNA sequence: TGTGCCAGCAGGGGGAGGACAATAACCGGGACTATGAACTCCTACAATGAGCAGTTCTTC. Translated, it gives CASRGRTITGTMNSYNEQFF.

This clonotype appeared a few times. This chain links TRBV4-2 with TRBJ2-1; 15 positions agree with TRBD2. V gave up 3 bases and J gave up 6 bases; unmatched junction bases: 6. The CDR3 consists of 17 residues. Germline V gene sequence: CDR1 LGHNA, CDR2 YNFKEQ. Here the CDR3 DNA reads TGTGCCAGCAGCCAGGAAGGACTAGCGGGAGGGTTCAATGAGCAGTTCTTC. It yields the protein CASSQEGLAGGFNEQFF.

This clonotype has ten or more counts. This sequence joins TRBV12-3 or TRBV12-4 and TRBJ2-5, with TRBD2 identical over 8 bases. This CDR3 is 17 amino acids long. The V gene end was trimmed by 5 bases and the J gene end by 4 bases; junction bases not matched to a gene: 15. The CDR3 is CASSPSRSGRPVETQYF. In nucleotides, the CDR3 is TGTGCCAGCAGTCCCTCGCGGAGCGGGAGACCCGTAGAGACCCAGTACTTC.

This clonotype was observed at least ten times. J is TRBJ2-7 and V is TRBV28, with D tentatively TRBD1 or TRBD2 (5 bases each). Germline CDR1 MDHEN, CDR2 SYDVKM. Trimming left V 6 bases short and J 0 bases short, with 15 bases between. The CDR3 is made up of 15 amino acids. The CDR3 nucleotides are TGTGCCAGCAGCCGGGACGGCCAAAGCTCCTACGAGCAGTACTTC. Amino acids: CASSRDGQSSYEQYF. Full variable domain (rest looked up from reference TRBV28 and TRBJ2-7): DVKVTQSSRYLVKRTGEKVFLECVQDMDHENMFWYRQDPGLGLRLIYFSYDVKMKEKGDIPEGYSVSREKKERFSLILESASTNQTSMYLCASSRDGQSSYEQYFGPGTRLTVT.

This clonotype appeared many times. This chain joins TRBV29-1 and TRBJ1-1, with D possibly being TRBD1 (5 bases). Germline V lookup: CDR1 SQVTM, CDR2 ANQGSEA. The CDR3 is 11 amino acids. V was trimmed by 8 bases and J by 5 bases, leaving 12 bases between them. The CDR3 region is CSSIGGTEAFF. CDR3 coding DNA: TGCAGCTCCATCGGGGGGACTGAAGCTTTCTTT.

About this clonotype itself: At one of its ends the junction is not consistent with the germline gene, which may arise from a read error. The rearrangement links TRBV6-2 or TRBV6-3 to TRBJ2-2, with 8 bases identical to TRBD1. CDR1 is MNHEY and CDR2 is SVGEGT in the germline V gene. The length of the CDR3 is 17 residues. Here the CDR3 reads CASSYLRGPGPTGELLF. In nucleotides, the CDR3 is TGTGCCAGCAGTTACCTCAGGGGGCCGGGACCAACAGGGGAGCTGCTTTTT.

This clonotype appeared many times. The chain has TRBV12-3 or TRBV12-4 and TRBJ2-7; 10 nucleotides match TRBD2. The CDR3 loop spans 17 amino acids. Trimming cost V 2 bases and J 3 bases; bases outside gene matches: 10. The CDR3 nucleotides are TGTGCCAGCAGTTTAACTAGCGGGAAGATTATGGGCTACGAGCAGTACTTC. This sequence encodes CASSLTSGKIMGYEQYF.

The table lists this clonotype with many counts. The chain couples TRBV2 to TRBJ2-5; D may be TRBD1 (5 bases). Trimming stripped 7 bases from V and 2 bases from J, with 14 bases between. There are 14 residues in the CDR3. Germline V gene lookup returns CDR1 SNHLY and CDR2 FYNNEI. The CDR3 sequence is CASKGILRQETQYF. Written as DNA, the CDR3 is TGTGCCAGCAAGGGGATCCTTAGGCAAGAGACCCAGTACTTC.

The sample holds many counts of this clonotype. The rearrangement links TRBV6-2 or TRBV6-3 to TRBJ1-1, with 10 bases fitting TRBD1. CDR3 length: 14 amino acids. Germline CDR1 reads MNHEY; CDR2 reads SVGEGT. After removal of 2 bases from V and 5 bases from J, the junction contained 2 bases not matched to a gene. The CDR3 coding sequence is TGTGCCAGCAGTTACGACAGGGGGCTGACTGAAGCTTTCTTT. It codes for CASSYDRGLTEAFF.

This clonotype was observed at least ten times. The chain is built from TRBV5-1 and TRBJ2-1; no firm D call. The germline V gene encodes CDR1 SGHRS and CDR2 YFSETQ. The CDR3 loop spans 16 amino acids. V was clipped by 1 base and J by 5 bases, with 16 bases between them. The CDR3 spells CASSLQPSQDNNEQFF. The CDR3, as DNA: TGCGCCAGCAGCTTGCAGCCGTCGCAAGATAACAATGAGCAGTTCTTC.

This clonotype has at least ten counts. J is TRBJ2-2 and V is TRBV7-3; perhaps D is TRBD1 or TRBD2 (6 bases each). The V and J ends lost 6 bases and 5 bases respectively, with 13 bases between them. From germline, CDR1 is SGHTA and CDR2 FQGTGA. The CDR3 is made up of 14 amino acids. The CDR3 protein is CASSPIGGTGELFF. The DNA for the CDR3 is TGTGCCAGCAGTCCAATAGGGGGGACCGGGGAGCTGTTTTTT. The variable domain in full, completed from reference TRBV7-3 and TRBJ2-2, reads GAGVSQTPSNKVTEKGKYVELRCDPISGHTALYWYRQSLGQGPEFLIYFQGTGAADDSGLPNDRFFAVRPEGSVSTLKIQRTERGDSAVYLCASSPIGGTGELFFGEGSRLTVL.

This clonotype was counted at least ten times. The chain couples TRBV2 to TRBJ2-3; maybe TRBD2 (5 bases). Germline CDR1 reads SNHLY; CDR2 reads FYNNEI. The CDR3 covers 12 residues. Trimming pared 6 bases from V and 5 bases from J, leaving 9 bases between. The CDR3: CASRQEGDTQYF. In DNA, the CDR3 is TGTGCCAGCAGACAAGAGGGAGATACGCAGTATTTT.

This clonotype was recorded many times. The rearrangement joins TRBV18 to TRBJ1-3; D not resolved. Between the trimmed V and J ends, which lost 3 bases and 0 bases, there was a span of 9 bases. CDR3 length equals 15 residues. Germline CDR1 reads KGHSH; CDR2 reads LQKENI. CDR3 DNA: TGTGCCAGCTCACCCTCTGAGAGCTCTGGAAACACCATATATTTT. Protein product: CASSPSESSGNTIYF.

This clonotype has at least ten counts. The rearrangement joins TRBV7-9 to TRBJ1-4; no clear D. Germline values: CDR1 SEHNR, CDR2 FQNEAQ (reference sequence). Trimming took off 5 bases at V and 0 bases at J, with 13 bases between the two ends. The CDR3 runs to 16 residues. As DNA, the CDR3 is TGTGCCAGCAGCCACGGCGGGCGTTCAACTAATGAAAAACTGTTTTTT. Its protein is CASSHGGRSTNEKLFF.

This chain connects TRBV5-1 to TRBJ2-1, with D perhaps matching TRBD1 (6 bases). The CDR3 covers 14 residues. The germline V and J ends were trimmed by 2 bases and 7 bases, with 13 bases remaining between them. Germline V gene sequence: CDR1 SGHRS, CDR2 YFSETQ. CDR3 bases: TGCGCCAGCAGCTTACAGGGTCTGGGGAATGAGCAGTTCTTC. Its translation: CASSLQGLGNEQFF.

This chain links TRBV20-1 with TRBJ2-5; D perhaps matches TRBD2 (5 bases). CDR3 length equals 14 residues. V lost 6 bases, J lost 0 bases, and 14 bases lay in between. CDR1 DFQATT and CDR2 SNEGSKA come from the germline V gene (reference sequence). In nucleotides, the CDR3 is TGCAGTGCGAACCCGACTATTTACCAAGAGACCCAGTACTTC. It specifies CSANPTIYQETQYF.

In its sample, this clonotype was seen many times. The rearrangement joins TRBV7-2 to TRBJ2-7; D is uncertain. This CDR3 region has 13 residues. CDR1 and CDR2 (germline): SGHTA, FQGNSA. The ends were cut back, 3 bases at V and 3 bases at J, with 9 bases in the middle. The DNA of the CDR3 is TGTGCCAGCAGCTTGATGCGGTACTACGAGCAGTACTTC. Encoded protein: CASSLMRYYEQYF.

The CDR3 DNA follows: TGTGCCAGCAGCTTAGCCCGGGGGCCCGGTGGCTACACCTTC. This encodes CASSLARGPGGYTF. The rearrangement uses TRBV7-2 and TRBJ1-2; the D gene is possibly TRBD1 (6 bases). The CDR3 runs 14 residues. V dropped 0 bases and J dropped 7 bases, with 12 bases sitting between them. Looked up from germline, CDR1 is SGHTA and CDR2 is FQGNSA. The complete variable domain, with remaining parts taken from reference TRBV7-2 and TRBJ1-2, reads GAGVSQSPSNKVTEKGKDVELRCDPISGHTALYWYRQSLGQGLEFLIYFQGNSAPDKSGLPSDRFSAERTGGSVSTLTIQRTQQEDSAVYLCASSLARGPGGYTFGSGTRLTVV.